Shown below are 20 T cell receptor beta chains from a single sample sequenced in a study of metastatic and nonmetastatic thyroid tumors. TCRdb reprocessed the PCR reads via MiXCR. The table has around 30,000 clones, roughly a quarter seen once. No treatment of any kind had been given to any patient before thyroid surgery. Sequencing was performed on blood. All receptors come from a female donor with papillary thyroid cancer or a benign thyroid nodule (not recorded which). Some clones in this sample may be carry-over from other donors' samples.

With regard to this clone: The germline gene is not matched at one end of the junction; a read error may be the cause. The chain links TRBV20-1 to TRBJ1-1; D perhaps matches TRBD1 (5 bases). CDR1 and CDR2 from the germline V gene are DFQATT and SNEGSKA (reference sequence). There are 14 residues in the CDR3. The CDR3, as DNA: TGCTGTGCTAGGAGGGACCGCTCCCGAGACGAAGCTTTCTTT. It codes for CCARRDRSRDEAFF.

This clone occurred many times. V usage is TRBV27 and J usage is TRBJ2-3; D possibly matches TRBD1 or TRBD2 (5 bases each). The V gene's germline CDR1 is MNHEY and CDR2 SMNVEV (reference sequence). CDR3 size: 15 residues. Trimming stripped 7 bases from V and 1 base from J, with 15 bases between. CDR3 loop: CASKPAGAGTDTQYF. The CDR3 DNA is TGTGCCAGCAAACCGGCCGGGGCTGGCACAGATACGCAGTATTTT.

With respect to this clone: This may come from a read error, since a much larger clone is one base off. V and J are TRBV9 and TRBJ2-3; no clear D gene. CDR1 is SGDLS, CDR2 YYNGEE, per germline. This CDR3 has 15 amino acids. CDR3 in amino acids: CASSVGSKSTDTHYF. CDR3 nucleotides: TGTGCCAGCAGCGTAGGTTCCAAGAGCACAGATACGCATTATTTT.

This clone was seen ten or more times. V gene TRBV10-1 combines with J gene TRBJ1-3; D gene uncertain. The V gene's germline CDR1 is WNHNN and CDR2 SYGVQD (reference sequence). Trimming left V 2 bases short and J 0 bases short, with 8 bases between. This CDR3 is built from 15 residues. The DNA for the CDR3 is TGCGCCAGCAGTGAGGCCGACGGCTCTGGAAACACCATATATTTT. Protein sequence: CASSEADGSGNTIYF.

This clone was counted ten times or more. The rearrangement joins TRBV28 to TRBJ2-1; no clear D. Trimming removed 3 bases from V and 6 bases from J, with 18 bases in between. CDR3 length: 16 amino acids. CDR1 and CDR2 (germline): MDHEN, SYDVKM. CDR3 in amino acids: CASSFYDPRNGNEQFF. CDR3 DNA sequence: TGTGCCAGCAGTTTCTATGATCCTCGAAACGGCAATGAGCAGTTCTTC.

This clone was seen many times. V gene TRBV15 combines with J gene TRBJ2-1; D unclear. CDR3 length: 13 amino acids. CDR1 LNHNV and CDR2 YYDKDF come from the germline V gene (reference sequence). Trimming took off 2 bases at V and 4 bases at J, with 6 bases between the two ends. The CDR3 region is CATSRTKYNEQFF. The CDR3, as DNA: TGTGCCACCAGCAGAACAAAATACAATGAGCAGTTCTTC. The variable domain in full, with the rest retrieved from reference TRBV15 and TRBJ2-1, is DAMVIQNPRYQVTQFGKPVTLSCSQTLNHNVMYWYQQKSSQAPKLLFHYYDKDFNNEADTPDNFQSRRPNTSFCFLDIRSPGLGDTAMYLCATSRTKYNEQFFGPGTRLTVL.

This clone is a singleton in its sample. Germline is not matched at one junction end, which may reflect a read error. Here the CDR3 reads CASSLNPPGLANTDTQCF. The CDR3 DNA reads as TGTGCCAGCAGCCTAAATCCCCCCGGGCTAGCGAACACAGATACGCAGTGTTTT. V gene TRBV16 combines with J gene TRBJ2-3, with D perhaps TRBD2 (6 bases). The CDR3 contains 18 residues. Germline V gives CDR1 KGHSY, CDR2 FQNENV.

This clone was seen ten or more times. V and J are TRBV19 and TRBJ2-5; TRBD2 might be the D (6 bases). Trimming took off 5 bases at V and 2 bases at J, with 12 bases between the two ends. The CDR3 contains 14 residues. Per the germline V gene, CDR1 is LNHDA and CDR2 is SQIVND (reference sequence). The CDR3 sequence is CASSAGLLQETQYF. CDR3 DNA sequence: TGTGCCAGTAGTGCGGGACTTCTACAAGAGACCCAGTACTTC.

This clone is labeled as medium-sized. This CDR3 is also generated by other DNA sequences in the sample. The CDR3 DNA is TGTGCCAGCAGCCCCGGGGGCTGGAGCTCCTACAATGAGCAGTTCTTC. This codes for CASSPGGWSSYNEQFF. The gene calls are TRBV28 and TRBJ2-1; possibly TRBD1 or TRBD2 for D (6 bases each). This CDR3 has 16 amino acids. CDR1 MDHEN and CDR2 SYDVKM come from the germline V gene. With 6 bases removed from V and 0 bases from J, the gap between germline ends came to 15 bases.

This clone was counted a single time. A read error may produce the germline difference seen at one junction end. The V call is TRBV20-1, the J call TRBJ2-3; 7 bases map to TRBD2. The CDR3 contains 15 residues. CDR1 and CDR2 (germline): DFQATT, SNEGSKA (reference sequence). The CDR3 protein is CSARRLAAVTDTHSF. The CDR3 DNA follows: TGCAGTGCTAGGCGTCTAGCGGCCGTCACAGATACGCATTCTTTT.

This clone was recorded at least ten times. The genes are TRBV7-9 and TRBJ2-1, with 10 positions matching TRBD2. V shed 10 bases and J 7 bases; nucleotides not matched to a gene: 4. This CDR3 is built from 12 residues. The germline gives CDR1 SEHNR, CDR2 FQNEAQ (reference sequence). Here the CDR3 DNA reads TGTGCCACGCTAGCGGGAGCAAATGAGCAGTTCTTC. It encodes CATLAGANEQFF.

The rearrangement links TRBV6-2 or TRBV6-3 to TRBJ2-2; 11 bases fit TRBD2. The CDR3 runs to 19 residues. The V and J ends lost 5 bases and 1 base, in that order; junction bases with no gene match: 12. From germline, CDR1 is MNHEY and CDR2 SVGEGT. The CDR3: CASSPSGTSGDMNTGELFF. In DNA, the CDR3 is TGTGCCAGCAGTCCGTCCGGGACTAGCGGAGATATGAACACCGGGGAGCTGTTTTTT.

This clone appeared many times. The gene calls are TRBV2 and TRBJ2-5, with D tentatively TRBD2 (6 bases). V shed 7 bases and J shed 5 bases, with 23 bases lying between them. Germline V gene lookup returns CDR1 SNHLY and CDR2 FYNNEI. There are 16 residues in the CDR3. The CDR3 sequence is CASKVDRAGAMETQYF. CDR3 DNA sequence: TGTGCCAGCAAGGTAGATCGAGCGGGTGCAATGGAGACCCAGTACTTC.

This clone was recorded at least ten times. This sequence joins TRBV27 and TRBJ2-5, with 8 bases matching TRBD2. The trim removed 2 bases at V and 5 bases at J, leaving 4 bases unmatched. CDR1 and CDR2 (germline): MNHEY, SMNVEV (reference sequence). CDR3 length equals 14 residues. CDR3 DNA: TGTGCCAGCAGTTTAGCGGGAGGCGGGGAGACCCAGTACTTC. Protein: CASSLAGGGETQYF.

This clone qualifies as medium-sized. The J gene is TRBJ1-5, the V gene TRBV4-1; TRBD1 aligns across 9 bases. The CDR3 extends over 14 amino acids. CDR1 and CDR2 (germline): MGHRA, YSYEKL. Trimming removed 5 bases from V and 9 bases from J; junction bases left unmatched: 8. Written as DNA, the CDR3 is TGCGCCAGCAGCACCAGACAGGGGGGATGGCCCCAGCATTTT. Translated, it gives CASSTRQGGWPQHF.

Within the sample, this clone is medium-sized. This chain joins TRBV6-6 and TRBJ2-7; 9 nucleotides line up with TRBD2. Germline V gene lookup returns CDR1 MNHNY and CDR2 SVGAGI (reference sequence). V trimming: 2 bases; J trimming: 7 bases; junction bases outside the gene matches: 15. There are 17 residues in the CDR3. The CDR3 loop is CASSYGTLRTSVLEQYF. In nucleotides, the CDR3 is TGTGCCAGCAGTTACGGGACCCTCCGGACTAGCGTGTTGGAGCAGTACTTC.

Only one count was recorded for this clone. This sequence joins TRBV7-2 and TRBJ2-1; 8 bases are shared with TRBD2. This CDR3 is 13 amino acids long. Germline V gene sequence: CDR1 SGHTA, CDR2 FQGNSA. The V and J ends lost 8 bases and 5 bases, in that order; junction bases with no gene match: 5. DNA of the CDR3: TGTGCCAGCGTAGCGGGGAACAACAATGAGCAGTTCTTC. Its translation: CASVAGNNNEQFF.

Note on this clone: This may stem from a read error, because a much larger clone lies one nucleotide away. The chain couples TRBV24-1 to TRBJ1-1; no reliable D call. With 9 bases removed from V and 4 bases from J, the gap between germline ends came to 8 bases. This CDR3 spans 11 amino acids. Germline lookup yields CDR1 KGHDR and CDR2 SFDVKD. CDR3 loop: CATPPSTEAFF. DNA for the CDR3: TGTGCCACCCCCCCGAGCACTGAAGCTTTCTTT.

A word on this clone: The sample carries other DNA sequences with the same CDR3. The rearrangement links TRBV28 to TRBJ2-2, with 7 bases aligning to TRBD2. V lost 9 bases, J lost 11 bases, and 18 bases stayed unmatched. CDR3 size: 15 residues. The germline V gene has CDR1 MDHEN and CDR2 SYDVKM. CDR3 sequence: CASSPFTSGNGELFF. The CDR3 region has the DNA TGTGCCAGTAGCCCCTTTACCAGCGGGAACGGTGAGCTGTTTTTT. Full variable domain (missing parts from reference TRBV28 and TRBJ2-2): DVKVTQSSRYLVKRTGEKVFLECVQDMDHENMFWYRQDPGLGLRLIYFSYDVKMKEKGDIPEGYSVSREKKERFSLILESASTNQTSMYLCASSPFTSGNGELFFGEGSRLTVL.

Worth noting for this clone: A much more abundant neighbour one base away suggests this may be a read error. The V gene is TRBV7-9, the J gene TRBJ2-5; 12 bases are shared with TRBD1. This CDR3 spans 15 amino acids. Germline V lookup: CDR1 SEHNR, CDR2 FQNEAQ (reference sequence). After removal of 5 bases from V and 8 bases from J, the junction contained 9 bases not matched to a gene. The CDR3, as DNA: TGTGCCAGCAGCGGGGGGACAGGGGGCTTAGATACCCAGTACTTC. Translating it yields CASSGGTGGLDTQYF.